The T cell receptor beta chain under discussion was sequenced for a study of shared clonotypes between healthy human individuals. To note about this clone: Its specificity is unknown. Other DNA sequences in this sample translate to the same CDR3.

Trimming took off 3 bases at V and 4 bases at J, with 7 bases between the two ends. Germline V lookup: CDR1 LNHDA, CDR2 SQIVND (reference sequence). The CDR3 has 13 residues. Tens of thousands of T cell genomes, or around 180 ng DNA, went into the sorted-subset replicate PCRs. Some clones are missing from TCRdb's copy, which holds only in-frame ones; the method was immunoSEQ multiplex PCR. The table records about 600,000 clones, about 97% of them present only once. Study-level points and caveats: Across subsets, estimated richness was generally greater for naive than for memory populations.

The chain recombines TRBV19 with TRBJ1-5; D is perhaps TRBD1 (5 bases). The sequence came from a woman under 40 in good health. The sample taken for sequencing was naive CD4+ T cells sorted from blood. Subset given: CD45RA+ positively selected. The CDR3 is CASSIWGNQPQHF. The CDR3 DNA follows: TGTGCCAGTAGTATCTGGGGGAATCAGCCCCAGCATTTT.